The sequence of this TCR beta chain was determined in a study of blood T cell repertoires in COVID-19. The overall study: PBMCs, B-cell-depleted T cells, or T cells provided the cDNA or gDNA that made up the material.

Authors' analysis steps: Quantification of nucleated cells was approximated via reference gene primer amplification. Some clones are missing from TCRdb's copy, which holds only in-frame ones; the method was immunoSEQ multiplex PCR. The DNA gave D and trimming, while V, J and clone size come from that table. The sample holds roughly 92,000 clones, 90% seen once. Germline CDR1 and CDR2: ENHRY and SYGVKD. The CDR3 runs to 15 residues. V trimming: 10 bases; J trimming: 6 bases; junction bases outside the gene matches: 9. The specimen was peripheral blood. The receptor comes from a woman aged 80 or over with active or convalescent COVID-19. The chain is built from TRBV10-3 and TRBJ2-3, with 14 bases lining up with TRBD2. Written as DNA, the CDR3 is TGTGCCACCCAAGGGACTAGCGGGGGCCCCGATACGCAGTATTTT. It encodes CATQGTSGGPDTQYF.